These T cell receptor beta chains were read from a single sample in a study of CD4 T cells in relation to SARS-CoV-2 and coronaviruses. For these TCRs, the target antigens are not known. Measured with immunoSEQ multiplex PCR; TCRdb has only the in-frame clones, and not every one. Among roughly 17,000 clones listed, 70% to 80% were seen once. Sequencing used CD4+ T cells from PBMCs, cultured in vitro. The receptor set was obtained from a human donor in good health. Both conserved end residues are part of each CDR3. D genes are given only for firm matches. Clone sizes are given selectively: once, few, many, or a class where the clone is expanded.

CDR3 protein: CASSLGGRMNTEAFF
CDR3 DNA: TGTGCCAGCAGTTTGGGGGGGCGAATGAACACTGAAGCTTTCTTT
D gene: NA
J gene: TRBJ1-1
clone size: NA
V gene: TRBV28

CDR3 protein: CASSPYGGGGNTGELFF
CDR3 DNA: TGTGCCAGCAGTCCCTACGGCGGCGGGGGGAACACCGGGGAGCTGTTTTTT
D gene: TRBD2
J gene: TRBJ2-2
clone size: NA
V gene: TRBV6-6

CDR3 protein: CASSQAGGRKHF
CDR3 DNA: TGTGCCAGCAGCCAAGCAGGGGGACGGAAGCATTTT
D gene: TRBD1
J gene: TRBJ1-5
clone size: few
V gene: TRBV3-1/TRBV3-2

CDR3 protein: CASSSAGQGSETQYF
CDR3 DNA: TGTGCCAGCAGCTCCGCGGGACAGGGTTCAGAGACCCAGTACTTC
D gene: TRBD1
J gene: TRBJ2-5
clone size: NA
V gene: TRBV9

CDR3 protein: CASSDQGALVGYTF
CDR3 DNA: TGTGCCAGCAGTGATCAGGGGGCGCTAGTTGGCTACACCTTC
D gene: TRBD1
J gene: TRBJ1-2
clone size: NA
V gene: TRBV2

CDR3 protein: CASSLLATDLSFNNEQFF
CDR3 DNA: TGTGCCAGCAGCTTACTGGCTACAGACTTGAGTTTTAACAATGAGCAGTTCTTC
D gene: NA
J gene: TRBJ2-1
clone size: NA
V gene: TRBV11-2

CDR3 protein: CASSPRTNYQETQYF
CDR3 DNA: TGTGCCAGCAGTCCCAGGACAAACTACCAAGAGACCCAGTACTTC
D gene: NA
J gene: TRBJ2-5
clone size: NA
V gene: TRBV28

CDR3 protein: CASSLSRNGLTTNEKLFF
CDR3 DNA: TGTGCCAGTAGTCTATCTCGCAATGGGCTAACAACTAATGAAAAACTGTTTTTT
D gene: NA
J gene: TRBJ1-4
clone size: few
V gene: TRBV19

CDR3 protein: CASTRFGRTRKYNTDTQYF
CDR3 DNA: TGTGCCAGCACCCGATTCGGGCGAACTAGAAAGTATAACACAGATACGCAGTATTTT
D gene: NA
J gene: TRBJ2-3
clone size: NA
V gene: TRBV7-8

CDR3 protein: CASSLAGSLNTEAFF
CDR3 DNA: TGCGCCAGCAGCTTGGCAGGGTCCCTGAACACTGAAGCTTTCTTT
D gene: NA
J gene: TRBJ1-1
clone size: NA
V gene: TRBV5-1

CDR3 protein: CASRRTSGENIQYF
CDR3 DNA: TGTGCCAGCCGCCGTACATCGGGTGAAAACATTCAGTACTTC
D gene: NA
J gene: TRBJ2-4
clone size: few
V gene: TRBV2

CDR3 protein: CASSPDLRTVRTYEQYF
CDR3 DNA: TGCGCCAGCAGCCCGGACCTCCGGACCGTCCGAACCTACGAGCAGTACTTC
D gene: NA
J gene: TRBJ2-7
clone size: NA
V gene: TRBV5-1

CDR3 protein: CASSSFGRGRPGNQPQHF
CDR3 DNA: TGTGCCAGCAGCTCGTTTGGCAGGGGGCGCCCCGGCAATCAGCCCCAGCATTTT
D gene: TRBD1
J gene: TRBJ1-5
clone size: NA
V gene: TRBV5-8

CDR3 protein: CAWSGLRGGETQYF
CDR3 DNA: TGTGCCTGGAGTGGGTTGAGGGGGGGAGAGACCCAGTACTTC
D gene: NA
J gene: TRBJ2-5
clone size: NA
V gene: TRBV30

CDR3 protein: CAISEAGPNYEQYF
CDR3 DNA: TGTGCCATCAGTGAGGCGGGGCCCAATTACGAGCAGTACTTC
D gene: NA
J gene: TRBJ2-7
clone size: NA
V gene: TRBV10-3

CDR3 protein: CASSNGLGQPQHF
CDR3 DNA: TGTGCCAGCAGCAACGGGTTAGGGCAGCCCCAGCATTTT
D gene: NA
J gene: TRBJ1-5
clone size: NA
V gene: TRBV5-6

CDR3 protein: CSAIEVNYGYTF
CDR3 DNA: TGCAGTGCTATTGAAGTTAACTATGGCTACACCTTC
D gene: NA
J gene: TRBJ1-2
clone size: NA
V gene: TRBV20-1

CDR3 protein: CASSGKLQGSGSGNTIYF
CDR3 DNA: TGCGCCAGCAGCGGAAAGTTACAAGGATCGGGCTCTGGAAACACCATATATTTT
D gene: NA
J gene: TRBJ1-3
clone size: few
V gene: TRBV5-1

CDR3 protein: CSAKLGGGYTF
CDR3 DNA: TGCAGTGCTAAATTAGGGGGTGGCTACACCTTC
D gene: NA
J gene: TRBJ1-2
clone size: NA
V gene: TRBV20-1

CDR3 protein: CASTPPHRPYGYTF
CDR3 DNA: TGTGCCAGCACCCCCCCCCACCGCCCCTATGGCTACACCTTC
D gene: NA
J gene: TRBJ1-2
clone size: NA
V gene: TRBV9

CDR3 protein: CASSRVTGGGTEAFF
CDR3 DNA: TGTGCCAGCTCACGGGTTACAGGGGGCGGCACTGAAGCTTTCTTT
D gene: TRBD1
J gene: TRBJ1-1
clone size: NA
V gene: TRBV18

CDR3 protein: CASSLEGRGGETQYF
CDR3 DNA: TGTGCCAGCAGCTTAGAGGGCCGGGGCGGGGAGACCCAGTACTTC
D gene: NA
J gene: TRBJ2-5
clone size: NA
V gene: TRBV7-9

CDR3 protein: CASSQRGERTGNNSPLHF
CDR3 DNA: TGTGCCAGCAGCCAACGAGGCGAGCGGACAGGCAATAATTCACCCCTCCACTTT
D gene: TRBD1
J gene: TRBJ1-6
clone size: few
V gene: TRBV4-2

CDR3 protein: CASSSLLNTEAFF
CDR3 DNA: TGCGCCAGCAGCTCCCTTCTGAACACTGAAGCTTTCTTT
D gene: NA
J gene: TRBJ1-1
clone size: NA
V gene: TRBV5-1

CDR3 protein: CASSESGRGEAFF
CDR3 DNA: TGCGCCAGCAGTGAGTCAGGCAGGGGCGAAGCTTTCTTT
D gene: NA
J gene: TRBJ1-1
clone size: NA
V gene: TRBV10-1

CDR3 protein: CASELINEQFF
CDR3 DNA: TGTGCCAGCGAGTTGATCAATGAGCAGTTCTTC
D gene: NA
J gene: TRBJ2-1
clone size: NA
V gene: TRBV18

CDR3 protein: CASSQGPNQETQYF
CDR3 DNA: TGTGCCAGCAGCCAGGGGCCGAACCAAGAGACCCAGTACTTC
D gene: NA
J gene: TRBJ2-5
clone size: NA
V gene: TRBV3-1/TRBV3-2

CDR3 protein: CATRAGGDNEQFF
CDR3 DNA: TGTGCGACGAGAGCAGGGGGGGACAATGAGCAGTTCTTC
D gene: NA
J gene: TRBJ2-1
clone size: large
V gene: TRBV6-6

CDR3 protein: CASSIWTGNPSTDTQYF
CDR3 DNA: TGTGCCAGTAGTATCTGGACAGGGAACCCTAGCACAGATACGCAGTATTTT
D gene: TRBD1
J gene: TRBJ2-3
clone size: NA
V gene: TRBV19

CDR3 protein: CAWSHGAVTDTQYF
CDR3 DNA: TGTGCCTGGAGTCACGGAGCGGTCACAGATACGCAGTATTTT
D gene: NA
J gene: TRBJ2-3
clone size: NA
V gene: TRBV30

CDR3 protein: CAWSTTSGNDEQFF
CDR3 DNA: TGTGCCTGGAGTACCACTAGCGGTAATGATGAGCAGTTCTTC
D gene: TRBD2
J gene: TRBJ2-1
clone size: NA
V gene: TRBV30

CDR3 protein: CASATSRSSYEQYF
CDR3 DNA: TGTGCCAGCGCGACTAGCCGTAGCTCCTACGAGCAGTACTTC
D gene: TRBD2
J gene: TRBJ2-7
clone size: few
V gene: TRBV2

CDR3 protein: CASGTGTYEQYF
CDR3 DNA: TGCGCCAGCGGCACAGGGACCTACGAGCAGTACTTC
D gene: NA
J gene: TRBJ2-7
clone size: NA
V gene: TRBV10-1

CDR3 protein: CASSLQTSGNTGELFF
CDR3 DNA: TGTGCCAGCAGCCTGCAGACTAGCGGGAACACCGGGGAGCTGTTTTTT
D gene: TRBD2
J gene: TRBJ2-2
clone size: NA
V gene: TRBV7-8

CDR3 protein: CASSVSGTTLREQYF
CDR3 DNA: TGTGCCAGCAGCGTCTCCGGGACCACGCTACGTGAGCAGTACTTC
D gene: NA
J gene: TRBJ2-7
clone size: NA
V gene: TRBV9

CDR3 protein: CASSSLPLTGGMAEAFF
CDR3 DNA: TGTGCCAGCAGTTCCCTCCCCCTCACAGGGGGGATGGCTGAAGCTTTCTTT
D gene: TRBD1
J gene: TRBJ1-1
clone size: NA
V gene: TRBV6-2/TRBV6-3